The clone carrying this T cell receptor (beta chain) was counted once. Some clones are missing from TCRdb's copy, which holds only in-frame ones; the method was immunoSEQ multiplex PCR. The sample has about a million clones, more than 65% seen once. These data are taken from a study of shared clonotypes between healthy human individuals. Germline CDR1 reads SGHTA; CDR2 reads FQGNSA. After removal of 3 bases from V and 4 bases from J, the junction contained 1 base not matched to a gene. The CDR3 has 13 residues. The source material was memory CD4+ T cells sorted from blood. Stated subset: CD45RA-negative fraction. The chain combines TRBV7-2 with TRBJ1-2; 8 bases are shared with TRBD1. The TCR comes from a man younger than 35 in good health. CDR3 amino acids: CASSLGTGYGYTF. CDR3 nucleotide sequence: TGTGCCAGCAGCTTGGGGACAGGCTATGGCTACACCTTC. Supplemented by reference TRBV7-2 and TRBJ1-2, the full variable domain reads GAGVSQSPSNKVTEKGKDVELRCDPISGHTALYWYRQSLGQGLEFLIYFQGNSAPDKSGLPSDRFSAERTGGSVSTLTIQRTQQEDSAVYLCASSLGTGYGYTFGSGTRLTVV.